The rows below give T cell receptor beta chains drawn from one sample of a study of lymphopenia after photon versus proton radiotherapy. Profiling relied on immunoSEQ multiplex PCR, and the TCRdb table lists in-frame clones only, not all of them. The table has around 30,000 clones, 80% to 90% seen once. The source material was peripheral blood, sampled from a patient treated with proton-based radiotherapy. These TCRs come from a woman in her 70s with pancreatic cancer. Some clones in this sample may be carry-over from other donors' samples. CDR3s include the opening cysteine and the closing phenylalanine or tryptophan. Fields, in order: D gene, clone size, J gene, V gene, CDR3 DNA, CDR3 protein. The D gene is left open where the match is weak. Clone size appears in some rows only: once, few, many, or a class for an expanded clone.

. | . | TRBJ2-3 | TRBV28 | TGTGCCAGCAGCCTGAGGGAGGTGAGCACAGATACGCAGTATTTT | CASSLREVSTDTQYF
. | . | TRBJ2-2 | TRBV18 | TGTGCCAGCTCACCACGTGTACTCACCGGGGAGCTGTTTTTT | CASSPRVLTGELFF
. | . | TRBJ2-1 | TRBV7-2 | TGTGCCAGCAGCTTAATGGGCGAGAACTACAATGAGCAGTTCTTC | CASSLMGENYNEQFF
. | . | TRBJ2-1 | TRBV6-5 | TGTGCCAGCAGTTCGGGACGCCTGACGTACAATGAGCAGTTCTTC | CASSSGRLTYNEQFF
TRBD1 | . | TRBJ1-3 | TRBV7-6 | TGTGCCAGCAGCTCCCCGACAGGGTCAGAGTTGGGAAACACCATATATTTT | CASSSPTGSELGNTIYF
TRBD1 | . | TRBJ1-4 | TRBV28 | TGTGCCAGCAGACGCGACAGGGGGCAATTTGAAAAACTGTTTTTT | CASRRDRGQFEKLFF
TRBD2 | . | TRBJ2-1 | TRBV27 | TGTGCCAGCAGTCGCATCGGGAGGTTCTACAATGAGCAGTTCTTC | CASSRIGRFYNEQFF
. | . | TRBJ2-3 | TRBV5-1 | TGCGCCAGCAGTTCCATTGGGGGGAGCACAGATACGCAGTATTTT | CASSSIGGSTDTQYF
. | . | TRBJ1-5 | TRBV21-1 | TGTGCCAGCGTGATACTCCTCGGCTATAGCAATCAGCCCCAGCATTTT | CASVILLGYSNQPQHF
TRBD2 | . | TRBJ2-7 | TRBV7-2 | TGTGCCAGCACCCGACTAGCGGGAGTCTACGAGCAGTACTTC | CASTRLAGVYEQYF
. | . | TRBJ1-1 | TRBV9 | TGTGCCAGCAGCTTCGGGGTCTCGGACACTGAAGCTTTCTTT | CASSFGVSDTEAFF
. | . | TRBJ1-1 | TRBV5-1 | TGCGCCAGCAGCTTGGCAGCGGGTCAAAAAGCTTTCTTT | CASSLAAGQKAFF
TRBD2 | . | TRBJ2-7 | TRBV14 | TGTGCCAGCAGCCAAGGTGGATGGGCGGGAGTAGGGTACGAGCAGTACTTC | CASSQGGWAGVGYEQYF
. | . | TRBJ1-5 | TRBV5-1 | TGCGCCAGCAGCTATGAAAGTGGGGCTGGTCAGCCCCAGCATTTT | CASSYESGAGQPQHF
TRBD1 | . | TRBJ2-3 | TRBV10-3 | TGTGCCACATCGGGACAGGGAGGTGGAACAGATACGCAGTATTTT | CATSGQGGGTDTQYF
TRBD1 | . | TRBJ2-3 | TRBV5-1 | TGCGCCAGCAGCTTGGTACAGGGGAGCACAGATACGCAGTATTTT | CASSLVQGSTDTQYF
. | . | TRBJ1-5 | TRBV7-2 | TGTGCCAGCAGCTTGGAGGGGGGGGGCAATCAGCCCCAGCATTTT | CASSLEGGGNQPQHF
TRBD2 | once | TRBJ2-7 | TRBV11-3 | TGTGCCAGCAGCTCGGCGGGAGTGGCTTCCGAGCAGTACTTC | CASSSAGVASEQYF
. | medium-sized | TRBJ1-5 | TRBV19 | TGTGCCAGTACCCGAGCGTGGGGTATTGGCAATCAGCCCCAGCATTTT | CASTRAWGIGNQPQHF
. | few | TRBJ1-2 | TRBV19 | TGTGCCACCTTCGTAGGGGGGCCAGCCCATGGCTACACCTTC | CATFVGGPAHGYTF
. | . | TRBJ1-5 | TRBV28 | TGTGCCAGCAGTTTGAGTATGAGCAATCAGCCCCAGCATTTT | CASSLSMSNQPQHF
TRBD2 | . | TRBJ2-1 | TRBV5-1 | TGCGCCAGCAGACCCGGGACTAGCAATGAGCAGTTCTTC | CASRPGTSNEQFF
TRBD1 | few | TRBJ1-4 | TRBV19 | TGTGCCAGTAGTCCCCGGGGACAGCCTAATGAAAAACTGTTTTTT | CASSPRGQPNEKLFF
TRBD1 | . | TRBJ2-5 | TRBV7-6 | TGTGCCAGCAGCTCAGGGGGCGCGGAGACCCAGTACTTC | CASSSGGAETQYF
. | once | TRBJ1-1 | TRBV30 | TGTGCCTGGAGTGTAGTCCGGGGGGGGACGAACACTGAAGCTTTCTTT | CAWSVVRGGTNTEAFF
TRBD2 | . | TRBJ2-7 | TRBV19 | TGTGCCAGTAGTGAGGTAGCGGGAGGTCCCTACGAGCAGTACTTC | CASSEVAGGPYEQYF
TRBD1 | . | TRBJ1-1 | TRBV19 | TGTGCCAGTAGTTTGACAGGGGGCACTGAAGCTTTCTTT | CASSLTGGTEAFF
. | . | TRBJ2-7 | TRBV4-1 | TGCGCCAGCAGCCAATCGGAGGGGCTGAGAGAGCAGTACTTC | CASSQSEGLREQYF
. | . | TRBJ2-1 | TRBV30 | TGTGCCTGGAGCTACACGGGAGTCAATGAGCAGTTCTTC | CAWSYTGVNEQFF
. | . | TRBJ2-2 | TRBV9 | TGTGCCAGCAGCGTAGGGGGTGTTGGCACCGGGGAGCTGTTTTTT | CASSVGGVGTGELFF
TRBD1 | . | TRBJ1-1 | TRBV11-2 | TGTGCCAGCAGGGGACAGTTGAACACTGAAGCTTTCTTT | CASRGQLNTEAFF
. | medium-sized | TRBJ1-2 | TRBV20-1 | TGCAGTGCTGGAGGGGAAGGCTACACCTTC | CSAGGEGYTF
. | . | TRBJ2-6 | TRBV2 | TGTGCCAGCAGTGAAGAGGCAACTGGGGCCAACGTCCTGACTTTC | CASSEEATGANVLTF
TRBD1 | . | TRBJ2-2 | TRBV7-8 | TGTGCCAGCAGCGACCGGGACAGACCGGGCGTAGGGGAGCTGTTTTTT | CASSDRDRPGVGELFF
. | few | TRBJ1-5 | TRBV7-3 | TGTGCCAGCAGCTTAACAGGCGGATTCAATCAGCCCCAGCATTTT | CASSLTGGFNQPQHF
. | . | TRBJ2-1 | TRBV4-2 | TGTGCCAGCAGCCAAGATCAGGACCATAGCTCCTACAATGAGCAGTTCTTC | CASSQDQDHSSYNEQFF
. | once | TRBJ1-3 | TRBV5-1 | TGCGCCAGCAGCTTGGCCGGGGCCAGCTCTGGAAACACCATATATTTT | CASSLAGASSGNTIYF
. | once | TRBJ1-5 | TRBV4-1 | TGCGCCAGCAGCCAAAGGGGGGGAAATCAGCCCCAGCATTTT | CASSQRGGNQPQHF
. | once | TRBJ1-2 | TRBV29-1 | TGCAGCGTTATTAGAGGGATTAACTATGGCTACACCTTC | CSVIRGINYGYTF
. | . | TRBJ2-2 | TRBV27 | TGTGCCAGCAGTTTTAACAGGTTCAACACCGGGGAGCTGTTTTTT | CASSFNRFNTGELFF